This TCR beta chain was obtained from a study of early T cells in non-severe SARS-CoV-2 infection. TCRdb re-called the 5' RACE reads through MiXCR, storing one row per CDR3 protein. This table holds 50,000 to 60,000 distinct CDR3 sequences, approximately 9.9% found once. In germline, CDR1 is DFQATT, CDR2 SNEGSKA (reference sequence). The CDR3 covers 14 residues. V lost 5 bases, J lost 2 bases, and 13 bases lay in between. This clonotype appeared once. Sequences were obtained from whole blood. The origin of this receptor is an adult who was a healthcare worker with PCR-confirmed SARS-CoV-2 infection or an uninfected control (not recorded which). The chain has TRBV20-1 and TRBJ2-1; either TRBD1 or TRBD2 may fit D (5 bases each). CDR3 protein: CSAPGTVTYNEQFF. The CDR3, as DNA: TGCAGTGCTCCCGGGACGGTGACCTACAATGAGCAGTTCTTC.